The T cell receptor beta chain described here comes from a study of T cell changes during pregnancy in multiple sclerosis. The repertoire was sequenced with immunoSEQ multiplex PCR; TCRdb's copy has only in-frame clones and lacks some. The sample yields around 95,000 clones, about 91% seen once. The V gene's germline CDR1 is SGDLS and CDR2 YYNGEE. The V and J ends lost 0 bases and 5 bases respectively, with 12 bases between them. The CDR3 runs 14 residues. This TCR was sampled from a female donor in good health, enrolled as a control in a pregnancy study. The gene calls are TRBV9 and TRBJ2-7, with unresolved D. The sample here was peripheral blood, taken after pregnancy. CDR3 amino acids: CASSVAGHNHEQYF. CDR3 bases: TGTGCCAGCAGCGTAGCTGGGCATAACCACGAGCAGTACTTC.